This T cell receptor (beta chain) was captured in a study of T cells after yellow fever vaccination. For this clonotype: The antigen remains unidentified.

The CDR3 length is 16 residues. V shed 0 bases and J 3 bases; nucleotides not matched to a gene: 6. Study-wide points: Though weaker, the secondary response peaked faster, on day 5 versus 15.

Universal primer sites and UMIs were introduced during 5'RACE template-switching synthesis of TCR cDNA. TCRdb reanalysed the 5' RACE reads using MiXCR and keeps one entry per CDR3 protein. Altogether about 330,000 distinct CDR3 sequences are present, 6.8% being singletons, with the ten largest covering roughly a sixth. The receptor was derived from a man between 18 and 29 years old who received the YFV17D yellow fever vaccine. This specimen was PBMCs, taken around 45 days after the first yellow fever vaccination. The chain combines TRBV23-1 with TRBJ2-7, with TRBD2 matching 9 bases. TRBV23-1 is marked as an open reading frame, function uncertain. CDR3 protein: CASSQSRSGGHYEQYV. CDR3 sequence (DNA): TGCGCCAGCAGTCAATCCCGTAGCGGGGGACACTACGAGCAGTACGTC.